Listed below are T cell receptor beta chains from one sample, sequenced in a study of T-cell reconstitution after alpha-beta-depleted transplantation in children. TCRdb re-called the PCR reads through MiXCR, storing one row per CDR3 protein. Of roughly 300,000 distinct CDR3 sequences listed, approximately 9.8% are singletons. The sequenced sample was PBMCs from the stem cell graft donor, obtained from the stem cell graft. These receptors came from a human donor who donated a stem cell graft to a child with SCID. Both conserved end residues are part of each CDR3. Fields, in order: CDR3 DNA, CDR3 protein, D gene, clone size, V gene, J gene. D genes are given only for firm matches. Clone size appears in some rows only: once, few, many, or a class for an expanded clone.

TGCAGCGTCAACAACCCCCCCACCGGGGAGCTGTTTTTT,CSVNNPPTGELFF,-,-,TRBV29-1,TRBJ2-2
TGTGCCAGCACGGGAGGGCTCGACTACGAGCAGTACTTC,CASTGGLDYEQYF,TRBD2,-,TRBV2,TRBJ2-7
TGCGCCAGCAGCCAAGACGGGGGTGGGGGCAATCAGCCCCAGCATTTT,CASSQDGGGGNQPQHF,-,few,TRBV4-1,TRBJ1-5
TGTGCCAGCAGCACCCAAGGGGGAGACTACGAGCAGTACTTC,CASSTQGGDYEQYF,-,-,TRBV7-7,TRBJ2-7
TGTGCCACGACTGACGAGACAGGCTCCTACGAGCAGTACTTC,CATTDETGSYEQYF,-,many,TRBV2,TRBJ2-7
TGTGCCAGCAGCGGGACTAGCGGGGGTCCTAGCACAGATACGCAGTATTTT,CASSGTSGGPSTDTQYF,TRBD2,many,TRBV28,TRBJ2-3
TGTGCCAGCAGGTTAAAACAGGGTACTAGCAATCAGCCCCAGCATTTT,CASRLKQGTSNQPQHF,-,-,TRBV6-5,TRBJ1-5
TGCAGCGTTGAAGGACAGAGCACTGAAGCTTTCTTT,CSVEGQSTEAFF,-,-,TRBV29-1,TRBJ1-1
TGTGCCAGCAGCTTAGATTTCAGGCTGATTGAATACAATGAGCAGTTCTTC,CASSLDFRLIEYNEQFF,-,many,TRBV11-2,TRBJ2-1
TGCAGCGTTGAAGATCTGGGGAATGAGCAGTTCTTC,CSVEDLGNEQFF,-,-,TRBV29-1,TRBJ2-1
TGCGCCAGCTCTCCGGGAGGACCAGCCACCGGGGAGCTGTTTTTT,CASSPGGPATGELFF,TRBD2,many,TRBV10-1,TRBJ2-2
TGTGCCAGCAGTCAGGGCGGACTCGTCTCTGGAAACACCATATATTTT,CASSQGGLVSGNTIYF,-,-,TRBV12-3/TRBV12-4,TRBJ1-3
TGCGCCAGCAGCTTGCTGGGGTTAGGTCAGCCCCAGCATTTT,CASSLLGLGQPQHF,-,many,TRBV5-1,TRBJ1-5
TGCGCCAGCAGCGCTCCGGGACGGCTTTATGGCTACACCTTC,CASSAPGRLYGYTF,-,few,TRBV5-1,TRBJ1-2
TGCAGTGCTCTGGGACAGGGAGAATCACACCTCCACTTT,CSALGQGESHLHF,TRBD1,-,TRBV20-1,TRBJ1-6
TGTGCCACCAGCAGGGGGACTAGCGGTGTCTACGAGCAGTACTTC,CATSRGTSGVYEQYF,TRBD2,few,TRBV15,TRBJ2-7
TGTGCCAGCAGTGAAAGGGGGTCAATCGATGAGCAGTTCTTC,CASSERGSIDEQFF,-,few,TRBV6-1,TRBJ2-1
TGTGCCAGCAGGAACAGGGGGAAGTTCGAGCAGTACTTC,CASRNRGKFEQYF,TRBD1,-,TRBV6-1,TRBJ2-7
TGTGCCATCGGCGGGGGGAACTATGGCTACACCTTC,CAIGGGNYGYTF,-,-,TRBV10-3,TRBJ1-2
TGTGCCAGCAGGCCGACATTCGAAGAGACCCAGTACTTC,CASRPTFEETQYF,-,many,TRBV3-1,TRBJ2-5
TGTGCCATCAGTGAAGGGAATCAGCCCCAGCATTTT,CAISEGNQPQHF,-,few,TRBV10-3,TRBJ1-5
TGTGCCAGCAGCTCGCTCGGCAGGGGCACTGAAGCTTTCTTT,CASSSLGRGTEAFF,-,few,TRBV5-5,TRBJ1-1
TGTGCCACCAGTGATTTAGTAGGGAATGAGCAGTTCTTC,CATSDLVGNEQFF,-,many,TRBV24-1,TRBJ2-1
TGTGCCAGCAGCTCTGGGACAGGGGAGTTCGACTATGGCTACACCTTC,CASSSGTGEFDYGYTF,TRBD1,-,TRBV7-9,TRBJ1-2
TGCGCCAGCAGCTTGAGCCAGGGGATGAACTATGGCTACACCTTC,CASSLSQGMNYGYTF,-,many,TRBV5-1,TRBJ1-2
TGCAGCGGCATACAGGGTGGGGAGACCCAGTACTTC,CSGIQGGETQYF,-,-,TRBV29-1,TRBJ2-5
TGTGCCAGCGTGGGGACAGGGGTGGCCGGGGAGCTGTTTTTT,CASVGTGVAGELFF,TRBD1,-,TRBV12-3/TRBV12-4,TRBJ2-2
TGCGCCAGCAGCCAAAGCGAGGGGGCCTTCGTCTACGAGCAGTACTTC,CASSQSEGAFVYEQYF,TRBD1,few,TRBV4-1,TRBJ2-7
TGTGCCAGCAGCCAAATTAGCGGGGTAGGTTACGAGCAGTACTTC,CASSQISGVGYEQYF,TRBD2,few,TRBV4-2,TRBJ2-7
TGTGCCAGCAGCCCTGGACCCCTCTGCTATAACTATGGCTACACCTTC,CASSPGPLCYNYGYTF,-,-,TRBV7-9,TRBJ1-2
TGCGCCAGCAGCCCTCCTTTAAACACCATATATTTT,CASSPPLNTIYF,-,many,TRBV5-1,TRBJ1-3
TGTGCCAGCAGGAAGGGCACAGATACGCAGTATTTT,CASRKGTDTQYF,-,few,TRBV2,TRBJ2-3
TGCGCCAGCAGCCCCACCGGACAGGGACGAACTGAAGCTTTCTTT,CASSPTGQGRTEAFF,TRBD1,-,TRBV5-1,TRBJ1-1
TGCGCCAGCAGTCAGGGCGGGAAGGGGATTTATGGCTACACCTTC,CASSQGGKGIYGYTF,-,many,TRBV10-2,TRBJ1-2
TGTGCCAGCAGCGCCGGGACTAGCGGTTACAATGAGCAGTTCTTC,CASSAGTSGYNEQFF,TRBD2,few,TRBV9,TRBJ2-1
TGCGCCAGCAGCCAGGATAGCCTGAATGAGCAGTTCTTC,CASSQDSLNEQFF,-,-,TRBV4-1,TRBJ2-1
TGTGCCAGCAGCTACGACGTCACAGGGATGGGGTCCTACAATGAGCAGTTCTTC,CASSYDVTGMGSYNEQFF,-,-,TRBV12-3/TRBV12-4,TRBJ2-1
TGCAGTGCTCGAAGGGGCCCAGGGTCGATCGAGCAGTACTTC,CSARRGPGSIEQYF,-,few,TRBV20-1,TRBJ2-7
TGCGCCAGCAGCTTGGGTCTTCGTTCTACCTACGAGCAGTACTTC,CASSLGLRSTYEQYF,-,many,TRBV5-1,TRBJ2-7
TGCGCCAGCAAGAGGGGTTCCTACAATGAGCAGTTCTTC,CASKRGSYNEQFF,-,-,TRBV10-2,TRBJ2-1
TGTGCCAGCACCAACTCGGGACAGGGATCGAACACTGAAGCTTTCTTT,CASTNSGQGSNTEAFF,TRBD1,-,TRBV6-1,TRBJ1-1
TGCAGTGCCGACCTTGCCAACACTGAAGCTTTCTTT,CSADLANTEAFF,-,many,TRBV20-1,TRBJ1-1
TGCAGTGCTATTCTCGGTGGGAACAATGAGCAGTTCTTC,CSAILGGNNEQFF,-,few,TRBV20-1,TRBJ2-1
TGCGCCAGCAGCCAAGATCTGGGGACTGGTGTTGACTACACCTTC,CASSQDLGTGVDYTF,-,-,TRBV4-1,TRBJ1-2
TGTGCCATCAGTGAGTCGGGAGTGCCAGATACGCAGTATTTT,CAISESGVPDTQYF,-,few,TRBV10-3,TRBJ2-3
TGTGCCAGCAGTGGACAGGGGGCGGTTGGCTACACCTTC,CASSGQGAVGYTF,TRBD1,-,TRBV27,TRBJ1-2
TGTGCCAGCAGTTTAGGGGCGGGGGGACGCACAGATACGCAGTATTTT,CASSLGAGGRTDTQYF,TRBD2,few,TRBV12-3/TRBV12-4,TRBJ2-3
TGCGCCAGCAGCCAAGATAGCGGGACTTGGTACAGCGAGCAGTACTTC,CASSQDSGTWYSEQYF,TRBD2,many,TRBV4-1,TRBJ2-7
TGTGCCAGCATCTTGGAAGGGGGCAGAGGGACCTATGGCTACACCTTC,CASILEGGRGTYGYTF,TRBD1,few,TRBV7-9,TRBJ1-2
TGTGCCAGCAGCCAAGAGGGGAGGCTAGCCGGTGGGGAGCTGTTTTTT,CASSQEGRLAGGELFF,-,-,TRBV4-2,TRBJ2-2
TGCGCCAGCAGCCAAGAAACCGGGACTTCCTTTTACGAGCAGTACTTC,CASSQETGTSFYEQYF,-,many,TRBV4-1,TRBJ2-7
TGTGCCAGCAGCCAAGATCGTGACAGGGGAGAGACCCAGTACTTC,CASSQDRDRGETQYF,TRBD1,many,TRBV3-1,TRBJ2-5
TGCGCCAGCAGCTTGGGCCATAACACAGATACGCAGTATTTT,CASSLGHNTDTQYF,-,many,TRBV5-1,TRBJ2-3
TGTGCCAGCAGCTTGTCGCCACTCTTAGACACCCAGTACTTC,CASSLSPLLDTQYF,-,few,TRBV7-6,TRBJ2-5
TGCGCCAGTTTTATCGGGACTAGCGCCTACAATGAGCAGTTCTTC,CASFIGTSAYNEQFF,TRBD2,-,TRBV5-1,TRBJ2-1
TGCGCCAGCAGCCAAGATAGACTAGCGGGGGTTGGCAATGAGCAGTTCTTC,CASSQDRLAGVGNEQFF,TRBD2,-,TRBV4-1,TRBJ2-1
TGCGCCAGCAGCTTGAACGGGGGCCATGAGCAGTTCTTC,CASSLNGGHEQFF,-,-,TRBV5-1,TRBJ2-1
TGCGCCAGCAGTAGCACCGGGACAGGGGAGCACGAGCAGTACTTC,CASSSTGTGEHEQYF,TRBD1,many,TRBV10-2,TRBJ2-7
TGCAGTGCTAGAGATTTGGGGAACTCCTACAATGAGCAGTTCTTC,CSARDLGNSYNEQFF,-,-,TRBV20-1,TRBJ2-1
TGTGCCAGCAGCCCGCTGTTTGGAAATTTCTTCGGCTACACCTTC,CASSPLFGNFFGYTF,-,-,TRBV12-3/TRBV12-4,TRBJ1-2